The 9 T cell receptor beta chains given below trace back to one sample, sequenced in a study of T cells in Graves' hyperthyroidism and ophthalmopathy. TCR beta CDR3 region amplification was performed from RNA transcripts. The study used the HTBI primer set for a first-round RT-PCR of the TCR CDR3. TCRdb ran MiXCR on the multiplex PCR reads and lists one entry per CDR3 protein. The sample carries hundreds of thousands of distinct CDR3 sequences, about 20% recorded once. The sequencing sample was made of blood. Receptors were obtained from a man between 40 and 49 years old with Graves' ophthalmopathy.

The chain uses TRBV30 and TRBJ1-5, with TRBD1 matching 9 bases. The J segment lost 2 bases and the V segment lost 6 bases, leaving 17 bases of the junction unmatched. The germline gives CDR1 GTSNPN, CDR2 SVGIG (reference sequence). This CDR3 has 18 residues. CDR3 DNA sequence: TGTGCCTGTTCCTCTGGACAGGGGTTCGTCAGTGGCAATCAGCCCCAGCATTTT. The encoded protein is CACSSGQGFVSGNQPQHF.

This clonotype was seen many times. The V and J genes are TRBV28 and TRBJ2-7; D possibly corresponds to TRBD1 (5 bases). The V end lost 6 bases, the J end lost 3 bases, and 12 bases lay between the germline ends. Per germline, CDR1 MDHEN and CDR2 SYDVKM. The CDR3 is 13 amino acids. CDR3 in DNA: TGTGCCAGCAGCTCCCTTAGGGGCTACGAGCAGTACTTC. Translation gives CASSSLRGYEQYF.

This chain uses TRBV6-1 with TRBJ2-3; D might be TRBD1 or TRBD2, each matching 5 bases. CDR3 size: 15 residues. Per germline, CDR1 MNHNS and CDR2 SASEGT. V lost 10 bases and J lost 4, with 21 bases in between. As DNA, the CDR3 is TGTGCCACCCTGGCCGGGACCGGAGGCGCAGATACGCAGTATTTT. Encoded protein: CATLAGTGGADTQYF.

This clonotype was counted ten times or more. The chain combines TRBV20-1 with TRBJ2-7, with D possibly called TRBD1 or TRBD2 (5 bases each). This CDR3 is built from 12 residues. Germline V lookup: CDR1 DFQATT, CDR2 SNEGSKA (reference sequence). Trimming cost V 7 bases and J 7 bases, with 17 bases left between them. In DNA, the CDR3 is TGCAGTGGGGGGAGTGCCCCCTGGGAGCAGTACTTC. Its protein product is CSGGSAPWEQYF.

This clonotype was seen once. The CDR3 coding sequence is TGTGCCAGCAGTTTTATGGGACAGAAGATATCTATCTATGGCTACACCTTC. This gives the protein CASSFMGQKISIYGYTF. The V call is TRBV12-3 or TRBV12-4, the J call TRBJ1-2; 7 bases map to TRBD1. The CDR3 length is 17 residues. Trimming removed 3 bases from V and 4 bases from J; junction bases left unmatched: 14.

At least ten counts were recorded for this clonotype. The chain is built from TRBV2 and TRBJ2-7; 9 bases fit TRBD1. V dropped 6 bases and J dropped 5; count of bases not matched to a gene: 5. The CDR3 consists of 13 residues. Germline assignment: CDR1 SNHLY and CDR2 FYNNEI. Here the CDR3 DNA reads TGTGCCAGCAGCGGGACAGGGACCCACGAGCAGTACTTC. It encodes CASSGTGTHEQYF.

This clonotype occurred many times. The chain couples TRBV7-9 to TRBJ1-1; possibly TRBD1 for D (5 bases). The CDR3 is 12 residues long. Germline CDR1 and CDR2: SEHNR and FQNEAQ (reference sequence). With 5 bases removed from V and 10 bases from J, the gap between germline ends came to 14 bases. CDR3 DNA: TGTGCCAGCAGCCTAGAGGGGAAAGGAGCTTTCTTT. Its translation: CASSLEGKGAFF.

This clonotype came up many times. J is TRBJ1-1 and V is TRBV10-3, with D maybe TRBD1 (6 bases). With 2 bases removed from V and 8 bases from J, the gap between germline ends came to 9 bases. CDR1 ENHRY and CDR2 SYGVKD come from the germline V gene. The CDR3 runs 12 residues. In nucleotides, the CDR3 is TGTGCCATCAGTGAGGGACAGCCAGAAGCTTTCTTT. Protein sequence: CAISEGQPEAFF.

In this sample, this clonotype turned up a few times. J is TRBJ2-1 and V is TRBV10-1; 9 positions agree with TRBD2. V dropped 4 bases and J dropped 3; count of bases not matched to a gene: 7. This CDR3 contains 16 residues. Germline V gene lookup returns CDR1 WNHNN and CDR2 SYGVQD (reference sequence). CDR3 nucleotides: TGCGCCAGCAGTGTGGGCCTAGCGGGGATCTACAATGAGCAGTTCTTC. Its translation: CASSVGLAGIYNEQFF.